These 23 T cell receptor beta chains came from one sample sequenced in a study of regulatory T cells in long-lasting Graves disease. CDR3-region Arm-PCR and iRepertoire HTBI primers produced the TCR beta libraries. TCRdb redid the calling of the multiplex PCR reads with MiXCR, one entry per CDR3 protein. The sample yields about 430,000 distinct CDR3 sequences, approximately 15% seen once. Noted time point: newly diagnosed GD, antithyroid drugs for less than 3 months. Generation of the TCR library employed RNA extracted from PBMCs. This sample also belongs to another study, concerning T cells in Graves' hyperthyroidism and ophthalmopathy.

Material: peripheral blood mononuclear cells (PBMCs), obtained at new diagnosis, from a patient treated with antithyroid drugs. The receptors stem from a woman in her thirties or forties with Graves disease.

This chain links TRBV7-3 with TRBJ2-1; D not resolved. The CDR3 runs to 14 residues. V was cut by 1 base and J by 6 bases, with 10 bases left in between. Looked up from germline, CDR1 is SGHTA and CDR2 is FQGTGA. For the CDR3, the DNA is TGTGCCAGCAGCTTAATAGTCGGAAGCAATGAGCAGTTCTTC. It yields the protein CASSLIVGSNEQFF.

Only a few counts were recorded for this clonotype. The rearrangement links TRBV20-1 to TRBJ2-1; either TRBD1 or TRBD2 may fit D (5 bases each). CDR1 and CDR2 from the germline V gene are DFQATT and SNEGSKA (reference sequence). Trimming took 6 bases from V and 2 from J, leaving 17 bases between them. The CDR3 is 15 residues long. The CDR3 loop is CSAYDGSGPYNEQFF. Here the CDR3 DNA reads TGCAGTGCATACGATGGATCGGGGCCCTACAATGAGCAGTTCTTC.

The genes are TRBV6-5 and TRBJ2-2, with 8 nucleotides matching TRBD2. There are 14 residues in the CDR3. V dropped 2 bases and J dropped 5; count of bases not matched to a gene: 1. The germline V gene encodes CDR1 MNHEY and CDR2 SVGAGI. The CDR3 protein is CASSYQRETGELFF. CDR3 DNA sequence: TGTGCCAGCAGTTACCAGCGGGAGACCGGGGAGCTGTTTTTT.

Ten or more counts support this clonotype. This sequence joins TRBV12-3 or TRBV12-4 and TRBJ1-2; 7 bases align to TRBD1. There are 14 residues in the CDR3. Losses at the gene ends were 1 base for V and 5 bases for J; bases not matched to a gene: 4. The CDR3 DNA reads as TGTGCCAGCAGTTTAGGGGACAGTAATTATGGCTACACCTTC. Its protein product is CASSLGDSNYGYTF.

Ten or more counts support this clonotype. This rearrangement joins TRBV20-1 to TRBJ2-2; D gene ambiguous. Germline V gives CDR1 DFQATT, CDR2 SNEGSKA (reference sequence). The CDR3 consists of 12 residues. V was cut by 0 bases and J by 6 bases, with 5 bases left in between. The chain's CDR3 is CSARDLAGELFF. CDR3 DNA sequence: TGCAGTGCTAGAGATTTGGCCGGGGAGCTGTTTTTT.

In its sample, this clonotype was seen many times. The chain links TRBV10-3 to TRBJ1-4; 7 nucleotides match TRBD1. The V segment lost 0 bases and the J segment 5 bases; nucleotides outside the gene matches: 3. The CDR3 length is 15 residues. Germline V CDR1 and CDR2: ENHRY, SYGVKD. CDR3 DNA: TGTGCCATCAGTGAGTCCTTGACAGGGAATGAAAAACTGTTTTTT. Its translation is CAISESLTGNEKLFF.

For this clonotype: Just one base apart from a much larger clone, this may be a read error. CDR3 in DNA: TGTGCCAGCAGTTCCCGACAGGGGGCCCACGAGAAGTACTTC. Amino acid sequence: CASSSRQGAHEKYF. The gene calls are TRBV12-3 or TRBV12-4 and TRBJ2-3; 10 nucleotides align to TRBD1. The CDR3 is 14 residues long.

This clonotype was counted between two and nine times. The rearrangement uses TRBV29-1 and TRBJ1-2, with a weak D call TRBD1 (6 bases). The CDR3 runs 13 residues. Germline V CDR1 and CDR2: SQVTM, ANQGSEA. V lost 2 bases to trimming and J lost 0 bases, with 7 bases between them. CDR3 sequence reads: CSVERGSNYGYTF. The DNA for the CDR3 is TGCAGCGTTGAAAGGGGGTCTAACTATGGCTACACCTTC.

This clonotype has a count of ten or more. The V and J genes are TRBV5-1 and TRBJ1-1; D is ambiguous. The germline CDR1 and CDR2 sequences are SGHRS and YFSETQ. This CDR3 comprises 12 residues. Trimming removed 3 bases at V and 7 bases at J, with 10 bases between. The CDR3 protein is CASSSREYEAFF. The CDR3 DNA reads as TGCGCCAGCAGCTCCCGGGAATATGAAGCTTTCTTT.

The sample holds many counts of this clonotype. V and J are TRBV12-5 and TRBJ2-1; tentatively, D is TRBD1 (6 bases). The CDR3 runs 16 residues. Trimming left V 3 bases short and J 1 base short, with 13 bases between. CDR1 and CDR2 (germline): LGHNT, FRNRAP. The CDR3 spells CASGFEVQGSYNEQFF. The CDR3 DNA reads TGTGCTAGTGGTTTTGAGGTACAGGGATCCTACAATGAGCAGTTCTTC.

The chain has TRBV20-1 and TRBJ1-2; unclear D gene. The CDR3 loop spans 13 amino acids. The ends were cut back, 1 base at V and 3 bases at J, with 9 bases in the middle. Germline CDR1 and CDR2: DFQATT and SNEGSKA (reference sequence). The CDR3 nucleotides are TGCAGTGCTAGAGGTACAGACCACTATGGCTACACCTTC. Amino acid sequence: CSARGTDHYGYTF.

This clonotype came up many times. The chain employs TRBV6-5 and TRBJ2-6; 9 bases line up with TRBD1. The CDR3 runs to 16 residues. Trimming took 4 bases from V and 2 from J; bases not matched to a gene: 3. Germline loops: CDR1 MNHEY, CDR2 SVGAGI. CDR3 sequence: CASSSGQGAGANVLTF. The DNA for the CDR3 is TGTGCCAGCAGTTCGGGACAGGGCGCTGGGGCCAACGTCCTGACTTTC.

The gene calls are TRBV4-1 and TRBJ1-1, with D uncertain. V was shortened by 5 bases and J by 0 bases, with 13 bases between the two germline ends. Germline assignment: CDR1 MGHRA and CDR2 YSYEKL. CDR3 length: 15 amino acids. CDR3 sequence (DNA): TGCGCCAGCAGCTCCCAACAGTCCATGAACACTGAAGCTTTCTTT. Translated, it gives CASSSQQSMNTEAFF.

This chain uses TRBV11-3 with TRBJ2-1; tentative D call: TRBD2 (5 bases). The germline CDR1 and CDR2 sequences are SGHNT and YENEEA. V shed 5 bases and J shed 9 bases, with 23 bases lying between them. The CDR3 sequence is 16 residues long. CDR3 protein: CASSPRGQPPSLEQFF. DNA of the CDR3: TGTGCCAGCAGCCCCCGAGGGCAGCCCCCCTCGCTTGAGCAGTTCTTC.

This clonotype was seen a few times. The chain employs TRBV5-6 and TRBJ2-2; 11 bases align to TRBD2. This CDR3 has 18 residues. The V segment lost 2 bases and the J segment 3 bases; nucleotides outside the gene matches: 9. Germline CDR1 reads SGHDT; CDR2 reads YYEEEE. The CDR3 region is CASSFSTGTSGYTGELFF. The CDR3 nucleotides are TGTGCCAGCAGCTTCTCTACCGGGACTAGCGGTTACACCGGGGAGCTGTTTTTT.

V gene TRBV9 combines with J gene TRBJ1-6, with D possibly matching TRBD1 (5 bases). The V gene lost 6 bases and the J gene lost 9 bases, with 16 bases spanning the gap. Germline loops: CDR1 SGDLS, CDR2 YYNGEE. This CDR3 spans 14 amino acids. CDR3 region: CASMRDAVGSPLHF. CDR3 nucleotide sequence: TGTGCCAGCATGCGGGACGCAGTAGGTTCACCCCTCCACTTT.

This clonotype was counted a few times. V is TRBV6-1 and J is TRBJ1-5; 7 positions match TRBD1. From germline, CDR1 is MNHNS and CDR2 SASEGT. The CDR3 is 15 amino acids. J gave up 0 bases and V 6 bases, and 5 bases lay outside the gene matches. In nucleotides, the CDR3 is TGTGCCAGCAGGTATACAGGGGATAGCAATCAGCCCCAGCATTTT. This translates into CASRYTGDSNQPQHF.

This clonotype occurred many times. V gene TRBV24-1 combines with J gene TRBJ2-2, with D unclear. This CDR3 comprises 14 residues. Per germline, CDR1 KGHDR and CDR2 SFDVKD. V lost 7 bases, J lost 6 bases, and 14 bases lay in between. CDR3 coding DNA: TGTGCCACCAGCCTGCCTTGGGCAGCCGGGGAGCTGTTTTTT. Translation gives CATSLPWAAGELFF.

The CDR3 nucleotides are TGCGCCAGCAGCCAAGGTCGGCACATCAACACTGAAGCTTTCTTT. Translating gives CASSQGRHINTEAFF. This chain uses TRBV4-1 with TRBJ1-1; no reliable D call. V gave up 1 base and J gave up 2 bases, with 11 bases separating them. The CDR3 sequence is 15 residues long. Germline values: CDR1 MGHRA, CDR2 YSYEKL.

A word on this clonotype: A much larger clone sits a single nucleotide away, making a read error possible. The chain links TRBV12-3 or TRBV12-4 to TRBJ2-3; D tentatively fits TRBD1 or TRBD2 (5 bases each). The CDR3 contains 15 residues. The V end was cut by 10 bases, the J end by 0 bases, with 17 bases between. The CDR3 DNA reads as TGTGCCACCGCCGGGGCGGCCTCTAGCACAGATACGCAGTATTTT. Translation gives CATAGAASSTDTQYF.

Only a few counts were recorded for this clonotype. The genes are TRBV6-1 and TRBJ2-7; a possible D gene is TRBD1 (6 bases). The CDR3 runs to 14 residues. Trimming left V 4 bases short and J 3 bases short, with 13 bases between. CDR1 and CDR2 (germline): MNHNS, SASEGT. The DNA of the CDR3 is TGTGCCAGCAGTGTCAGACAGGATCGCTACGAGCAGTACTTC. This codes for CASSVRQDRYEQYF.

The V and J genes are TRBV5-1 and TRBJ2-5; 7 bases are a match to TRBD1. J lost 2 bases, V lost 4 bases, and 8 bases had no gene match. There are 15 residues in the CDR3. The germline CDR1 and CDR2 sequences are SGHRS and YFSETQ. The CDR3 sequence: CASSDWDSLQETQYF. The DNA of the CDR3 is TGCGCCAGCAGCGATTGGGACAGCTTACAAGAGACCCAGTACTTC.

This clonotype was observed many times. J is TRBJ2-1 and V is TRBV6-4, with TRBD2 identical over 11 bases. The CDR3 extends over 16 amino acids. CDR1 MRHNA and CDR2 SNTAGT come from the germline V gene. Germline trimming cut 5 bases from V and 7 bases from J; bases unmatched to any gene: 10. The CDR3 DNA reads as TGTGCCAGCAGTCCCCATAGCGGGAGGGCCGAGAATGAGCAGTTCTTC. Its translation is CASSPHSGRAENEQFF.